The present entry profiles one TCR beta chain with its context. As processed by the authors: By means of reference gene primer amplification, nucleated cell counts were estimated. Produced via immunoSEQ multiplex PCR; TCRdb's table is partial and in-frame only. The V and J calls and clone size were taken over from that table, and D and trimming were inferred from the DNA. The sample consists of 200,000 to 300,000 clones, approximately 89% of them appearing once. This sample is part of a study of blood T cell repertoires in COVID-19. Overall study context: Nucleic acid was either cDNA or gDNA, and it came from T cells, B-cell-depleted T cells, or PBMCs.

The CDR3 extends over 13 amino acids. Trimming left V 0 bases short and J 6 bases short, with 7 bases between. Germline values: CDR1 LGHNA, CDR2 YSLEER. The origin of this receptor is a woman aged 60-70 years who had recovered from COVID-19. The specimen sequenced was peripheral blood. The rearrangement uses TRBV4-3 and TRBJ2-3; unclear D gene. The CDR3 DNA reads TGCGCCAGCAGCCAAGATAGAACTGATACGCAGTATTTT. Translation gives CASSQDRTDTQYF.